Shown below are 20 T cell receptor beta chains from a single sample sequenced in a study of blood T cell repertoires in COVID-19. Assay: immunoSEQ multiplex PCR; the TCRdb copy retains only in-frame clones and omits some. This sample has about 94,000 clones, with roughly 80% found just once. The sequenced material came from peripheral blood. These receptors were taken from a human donor in a cohort sampled during active COVID-19.

The chain links TRBV3-1 (or the pseudogene TRBV3-2) to TRBJ1-4, with D perhaps TRBD1 (5 bases). CDR3 length: 11 residues. V was cut by 5 bases and J by 8 bases, with 6 bases left in between. In germline, CDR1 is LGHDT, CDR2 YNNKEL (reference sequence). This chain's CDR3 is CASSGGEKLFF. CDR3 DNA sequence: TGTGCCAGCAGCGGGGGGGAAAAACTGTTTTTT.

The chain has TRBV7-9 and TRBJ2-7; TRBD2 agrees at 10 bases. The trim removed 6 bases at V and 4 bases at J, leaving 3 bases unmatched. The CDR3 spans 13 residues. Germline loops: CDR1 SEHNR, CDR2 FQNEAQ (reference sequence). The CDR3 here is CASRPLAGYEQYF. Written as DNA, the CDR3 is TGTGCCAGCAGGCCACTAGCGGGATACGAGCAGTACTTC.

The table lists this clone with a count of one. The chain has TRBV18 and TRBJ2-5; D gene unclear. Germline V gene sequence: CDR1 KGHSH, CDR2 LQKENI. The V end was cut by 0 bases, the J end by 2 bases, with 16 bases between. The CDR3 contains 17 residues. The CDR3 DNA follows: TGTGCCAGCTCACCACCGCGTTCAACCGAGCTTCAAGAGACCCAGTACTTC. Amino acid sequence: CASSPPRSTELQETQYF. Complete variable domain (other parts from reference TRBV18 and TRBJ2-5): NAGVMQNPRHLVRRRGQEARLRCSPMKGHSHVYWYRQLPEEGLKFMVYLQKENIIDESGMPKERFSAEFPKEGPSILRIQQVVRGDSAAYFCASSPPRSTELQETQYFGPGTRLLVL.

The chain carries TRBV7-8 and TRBJ1-5; D remains ambiguous. This CDR3 region has 18 residues. Germline CDR1 reads SGHVS; CDR2 reads FQNEAQ. The germline V and J ends were trimmed by 7 bases and 0 bases, with 22 bases remaining between them. The CDR3 region has the DNA TGTGCCAGCACCAAAGAAGCTCAGGTGTTAGGTAGCAATCAGCCCCAGCATTTT. Amino acid sequence: CASTKEAQVLGSNQPQHF.

The chain has TRBV4-1 and TRBJ2-5; tentative D call: TRBD2 (6 bases). The CDR3 totals 15 residues. V lost 3 bases, J lost 3 bases, and 14 bases lay in between. CDR1 is MGHRA and CDR2 is YSYEKL in the germline V gene. Written as DNA, the CDR3 is TGCGCCAGCAGCCAGGAGGGAGTTTGGAAAGAGACCCAGTACTTC. Protein: CASSQEGVWKETQYF.

The gene calls are TRBV4-1 and TRBJ2-7; TRBD2 aligns across 8 bases. The CDR3 consists of 14 residues. Germline V gene lookup returns CDR1 MGHRA and CDR2 YSYEKL. Trimming took 3 bases from V and 12 from J; bases not matched to a gene: 13. In nucleotides, the CDR3 is TGCGCCAGCAGCCAGGGGACTAGAGAAGGAGGTTTGTACTTC. Amino acid sequence: CASSQGTREGGLYF.

This clone was observed a single time. The V gene is TRBV4-3, the J gene TRBJ2-1, with D tentatively TRBD1 (6 bases). The CDR3 is 20 residues long. CDR1 and CDR2 (germline): LGHNA, YSLEER. With 1 base removed from V and 4 bases from J, the gap between germline ends came to 26 bases. CDR3 sequence (DNA): TGCGCCAGCAGCCAAGTCATTACCACAGGGATGTACGAACGATACAATGAGCAGTTCTTC. It yields the protein CASSQVITTGMYERYNEQFF.

The V call is TRBV7-4, the J call TRBJ2-1, with a possible D match to TRBD2 (6 bases). Trimming removed 6 bases at V and 5 bases at J, with 17 bases between. The CDR3 runs 15 residues. Germline V gene data show CDR1 as SGHVT and CDR2 as SQSDAQ. The CDR3 DNA reads as TGTGCCAGCAGTCGCTATCGGGAGCCCAACAATGAGCAGTTCTTC. It encodes CASSRYREPNNEQFF.

The rearrangement joins TRBV18 to TRBJ2-1; D uncertain. V lost 3 bases, J lost 12 bases, and 15 bases lay in between. The germline V gene has CDR1 KGHSH and CDR2 LQKENI. The CDR3 length is 13 residues. CDR3 sequence reads: CASSPPSPGGQFF. In nucleotides, the CDR3 is TGTGCCAGCTCACCCCCAAGCCCCGGCGGGCAGTTCTTC.

This rearrangement joins TRBV7-2 to TRBJ2-3, with 9 positions matching TRBD2. J was trimmed by 6 bases and V by 3 bases; bases with no gene match: 10. The CDR3 contains 16 residues. The germline V gene has CDR1 SGHTA and CDR2 FQGNSA. CDR3 in amino acids: CASSLGIAGAYDTQYF. The CDR3, as DNA: TGTGCCAGCAGCTTGGGGATAGCGGGAGCTTATGATACGCAGTATTTT.

The chain recombines TRBV7-9 with TRBJ2-1; 9 bases are a match to TRBD1. The CDR3 covers 14 residues. Germline CDR1 and CDR2: SEHNR and FQNEAQ (reference sequence). Trimming took 3 bases from V and 7 from J; bases not matched to a gene: 4. The CDR3 DNA sequence: TGTGCCAGCAGCTTGGGACAGGGCCGGAATGAGCAGTTCTTC. This sequence encodes CASSLGQGRNEQFF.

This clone was observed a handful of times. The J gene is TRBJ1-2, the V gene TRBV4-1; TRBD1 agrees at 8 bases. CDR1 and CDR2 (germline): MGHRA, YSYEKL. CDR3 length: 16 residues. The ends lost 0 bases at V and 8 bases at J; junction bases unmatched: 11. The DNA for the CDR3 is TGCGCCAGCAGCCAAGATCTAAACAGGGGGGGATGGGGCTACACCTTC. Protein: CASSQDLNRGGWGYTF.

The count of this clone is one. V and J are TRBV6-1 and TRBJ2-5, with 7 bases lining up with TRBD2. Germline CDR1 reads MNHNS; CDR2 reads SASEGT. V lost 0 bases to trimming and J lost 5 bases; unmatched junction nucleotides: 9. The CDR3 covers 16 residues. CDR3 region: CASSEAMRRRGETQYF. For the CDR3, the DNA is TGTGCCAGCAGTGAAGCGATGAGGCGGCGGGGGGAGACCCAGTACTTC.

This sequence joins TRBV7-8 and TRBJ2-2; D possibly corresponds to TRBD1 (6 bases). Germline CDR1 reads SGHVS; CDR2 reads FQNEAQ. The germline V and J ends were trimmed by 1 base and 5 bases, with 11 bases remaining between them. This CDR3 contains 15 residues. The CDR3 region is CASSLGTVDTGELFF. In DNA form, the CDR3 reads TGTGCCAGCAGCTTAGGGACAGTTGATACCGGGGAGCTGTTTTTT.

This chain uses TRBV5-4 with TRBJ2-1, with TRBD2 matching over 10 bases. The CDR3 extends over 15 amino acids. The trim removed 6 bases at V and 4 bases at J, leaving 7 bases unmatched. Per the germline V gene, CDR1 is SGHNT and CDR2 is YYREEE (reference sequence). CDR3 sequence (DNA): TGTGCCAGCACCGCCACTAGCGGGACATACAATGAGCAGTTCTTC. Amino acids: CASTATSGTYNEQFF.

The V gene is TRBV14, the J gene TRBJ1-4; D unresolved. The V end was cut by 1 base, the J end by 7 bases, with 16 bases between. The CDR3 loop spans 16 amino acids. Germline V lookup: CDR1 SGHDN, CDR2 FVKESK. The CDR3 nucleotides read TGTGCCAGCAGCCAAGGGAAGAATATAGCGAGTGAAAAACTGTTTTTT. Translated: CASSQGKNIASEKLFF.

The genes are TRBV7-8 and TRBJ2-3; 7 bases line up with TRBD2. There are 16 residues in the CDR3. CDR1 and CDR2 from the germline V gene are SGHVS and FQNEAQ. J was trimmed by 0 bases and V by 6 bases; bases with no gene match: 9. Written as DNA, the CDR3 is TGTGCCAGCAGTCCGAGACTAGCTGCTAGCACAGATACGCAGTATTTT. It is translated as CASSPRLAASTDTQYF.

This chain joins TRBV7-3 and TRBJ2-2, with D tentatively TRBD2 (6 bases). This CDR3 region has 13 residues. Germline V CDR1 and CDR2: SGHTA, FQGTGA. V lost 5 bases to trimming and J lost 2 bases, with 6 bases between them. Here the CDR3 DNA reads TGTGCCAGCAGCGGGACTAACACCGGGGAGCTGTTTTTT. Protein sequence: CASSGTNTGELFF.

The rearrangement uses TRBV28 and TRBJ1-2, with D possibly matching TRBD1 (5 bases). The CDR3 has 13 amino acids. V gave up 7 bases and J gave up 4 bases, with 13 bases separating them. Germline V CDR1 and CDR2: MDHEN, SYDVKM. CDR3 nucleotides: TGTGCCAGCACCCGGGGGGGAACCTATGGCTACACCTTC. Translating it yields CASTRGGTYGYTF.

This rearrangement joins TRBV4-3 to TRBJ2-1; 12 bases fit TRBD2. The V and J ends lost 4 bases and 3 bases, in that order; junction bases with no gene match: 7. Germline V gene sequence: CDR1 LGHNA, CDR2 YSLEER. This CDR3 contains 17 residues. The CDR3 nucleotides are TGCGCCAGCAGCCCCTCTCGGACTAGCGGGATCTACAATGAGCAGTTCTTC. Protein sequence: CASSPSRTSGIYNEQFF.